What follows is one T cell receptor beta chain and its context. In the original workflow: Reference gene primer amplification gave estimated nucleated cell counts. Using immunoSEQ multiplex PCR, the repertoire was profiled, and TCRdb retains in-frame clones only, with some absent. Clone size and V and J calls were adopted from that table, with D and trimming inferred from the DNA. The sample includes fewer than 300,000 clones, about 86% of them seen just once. This CDR3 spans 16 amino acids. After removal of 5 bases from V and 4 bases from J, the junction contained 9 bases not matched to a gene. Per germline, CDR1 MDHEN and CDR2 SYDVKM. The sample comes from a study of blood T cell repertoires in COVID-19.

The TCR comes from a woman aged 25 to 39 with COVID-19, enrolled during active disease. This chain uses TRBV28 with TRBJ1-3; TRBD1 agrees at 9 bases. Sequencing was carried out using peripheral blood. The CDR3 bases are TGTGCCAGCAGTCCTGGACAGGGGTTGCGGGGAAACACCATATATTTT. Amino acid sequence: CASSPGQGLRGNTIYF.